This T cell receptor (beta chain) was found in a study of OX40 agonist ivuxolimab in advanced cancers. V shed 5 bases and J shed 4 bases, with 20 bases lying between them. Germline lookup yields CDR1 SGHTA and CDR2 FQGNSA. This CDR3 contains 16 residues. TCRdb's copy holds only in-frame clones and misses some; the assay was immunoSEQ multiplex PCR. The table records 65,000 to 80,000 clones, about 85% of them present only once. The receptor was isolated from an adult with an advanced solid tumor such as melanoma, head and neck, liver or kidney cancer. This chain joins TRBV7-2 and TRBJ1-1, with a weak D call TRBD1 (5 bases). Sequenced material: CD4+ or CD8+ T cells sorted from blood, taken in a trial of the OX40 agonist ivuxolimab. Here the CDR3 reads CASSPPPTERITEAFF. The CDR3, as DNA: TGTGCCAGCAGCCCCCCCCCGACAGAGCGGATCACTGAAGCTTTCTTT.